This T cell receptor beta chain was captured in a study of neoadjuvant anti-PD-1 for oral cavity cancer. Time point: after neoadjuvant nivolumab, at surgical resection. Only in-frame clones appear in the TCRdb table, and some are missing; sequencing was by immunoSEQ multiplex PCR. The sample has 13,000 to 15,000 clones, around 82% seen once. Sequences were derived from PBMCs, sampled after nivolumab (anti-PD-1) treatment. The TCR originated in a person aged 35-79 years with oral cavity squamous cell carcinoma.

The CDR3 sequence: CSVEDQGRHYGYTF. CDR3 DNA sequence: TGCAGCGTTGAAGATCAAGGCAGGCACTATGGCTACACCTTC. V usage is TRBV29-1 and J usage is TRBJ1-2; unclear D gene. CDR1 SQVTM and CDR2 ANQGSEA come from the germline V gene. The ends were cut back, 0 bases at V and 3 bases at J, with 11 bases in the middle. This CDR3 contains 14 residues.